This TCR beta chain was captured in a study of T cell repertoires in ileal Crohn's disease. Study as a whole: At surgery, about 38% of patients smoked, with median disease duration approximately 7.3 years. General study points: Active smokers at surgery had more clonal expansions than non-smokers.

Details on this clone: What it binds is not known. The junction differs from germline at one of its ends, possibly a read error.

The CDR3 totals 14 residues. Germline CDR1 and CDR2: SSHAT and FNYEAQ (reference sequence). Eligibility required adulthood, ileal or ileocolonic Crohn's disease and indicated ileocolonic resection. TCRdb's copy holds only in-frame clones and misses some; the assay was immunoSEQ multiplex PCR. The sample records over 9,500 clones, around 80% being singletons. This receptor was obtained from an adult with Crohn's disease. V gene TRBV7-7 combines with J gene TRBJ2-2; no firm D call. The sample consisted of ileal tissue. The CDR3 reads CASSPTRNTGELFF. The CDR3 DNA is TGTGCTAGCAGTCCTACCCGCAACACCGGGGAGCTGTTTTTT.